What follows are 2 T cell receptor beta chains derived from one specimen sequenced in a study of CXCR3-negative and CXCR3-positive naive CD8 T cells. Study-level findings and limits: Greater hydrophobicity was found in TRB CDR3s of CXCR3-positive naive cells than of CXCR3-negative naive cells.

Their antigens remain unidentified. The method, 5' RACE with UMI labels, was used to prepare the TRB cDNA libraries. TCRdb reprocessed the 5' RACE reads and reports one entry per CDR3 protein, with no DNA. This table lists approximately 100,000 distinct CDR3 sequences. Specimen: naive CXCR3+ CD8+ T cells from blood. Subset: CD45RO-CCR7+CD27+CD95- naive CD8+ T cells expressing CXCR3 (TNR3+). These TCRs come from a human donor in good health. Some clones in this sample may be carry-over from other donors' samples.

The chain combines TRBV23-1 with TRBJ2-1; TCRdb's assignment of TRBD2 cannot be checked, as there is no DNA. TRBV23-1 is annotated as an ORF whose role is uncertain. CDR3 size: 23 residues. CDR3 loop: CASSHRDPRGTSGSLLYPNEQFF.

This chain connects TRBV7-3 to TRBJ2-5; checking the TCRdb D call of TRBD1 is not possible without DNA. This CDR3 contains 13 residues. Germline loops: CDR1 SGHTA, CDR2 FQGTGA. CDR3 in amino acids: CASSLGGQETQYF.